The 31 T cell receptor beta chains given below trace back to one sample, sequenced in a study of neoadjuvant nivolumab and ipilimumab in lung cancer. Produced via immunoSEQ multiplex PCR; TCRdb's table is partial and in-frame only. The sample has 30,000 to 35,000 clones; 92% are singletons. The specimen was peripheral blood, collected after neoadjuvant nivolumab, alone or with ipilimumab, at or shortly before surgery. These receptors came from an adult with non-small cell lung cancer.

This clone was seen just once. One junction end disagrees with the germline gene, perhaps due to a read error. The chain couples TRBV5-1 to TRBJ2-3; the match to TRBD1 covers 7 bases. Looked up from germline, CDR1 is SGHRS and CDR2 is YFSETQ. The CDR3 sequence is 15 residues long. In DNA, the CDR3 is TGCGCCAGCAGTTTGGTAGGGGGCGAAACAGATACGCAGTATTTT. Its protein is CASSLVGGETDTQYF.

The chain has TRBV18 and TRBJ2-1; 9 nucleotides agree with TRBD1. This CDR3 is built from 17 residues. V was pared by 3 bases and J by 6 bases, with 12 bases of the junction left unmatched. Germline V gene sequence: CDR1 KGHSH, CDR2 LQKENI. CDR3 coding DNA: TGTGCCAGCTCACCTGGTACAGGGGGCGGACGGAGCAATGAGCAGTTCTTC. Its translation is CASSPGTGGGRSNEQFF.

The V and J genes are TRBV18 and TRBJ1-1; TRBD1 aligns across 7 bases. With 3 bases clipped from V and 3 bases from J, the junction kept 7 bases outside the gene matches. Germline loops: CDR1 KGHSH, CDR2 LQKENI. This CDR3 comprises 15 residues. The CDR3 reads CASSPETGLYTEAFF. The CDR3 DNA reads TGTGCCAGCTCACCTGAGACAGGGCTATACACTGAAGCTTTCTTT.

The genes are TRBV15 and TRBJ2-5; D may be TRBD1 (6 bases). V was clipped by 1 base and J by 6 bases, with 15 bases between them. The CDR3 is made up of 15 amino acids. The germline gives CDR1 LNHNV, CDR2 YYDKDF (reference sequence). The CDR3 region is CATSRVWGLDKTQYF. CDR3 bases: TGTGCCACCAGCAGAGTGTGGGGGCTAGATAAGACCCAGTACTTC.

The rearrangement uses TRBV6-6 and TRBJ2-3; D is unresolved. Trimming took off 2 bases at V and 4 bases at J, with 4 bases between the two ends. Germline CDR1 is MNHNY and CDR2 is SVGAGI (reference sequence). This CDR3 is 12 amino acids long. The chain's CDR3 is CASSYAPDTQYF. The CDR3 DNA reads as TGTGCCAGCAGTTACGCTCCAGATACGCAGTATTTT.

V and J are TRBV4-2 and TRBJ1-1; D uncertain. CDR3 length: 14 residues. The germline V gene has CDR1 LGHNA and CDR2 YNFKEQ. The V and J ends lost 4 bases and 11 bases respectively, with 20 bases between them. The CDR3 loop reads CASSRLGWEQKAFF. The CDR3 region has the DNA TGTGCCAGCAGCCGGCTGGGGTGGGAGCAGAAGGCTTTCTTT.

The CDR3 loop is CASSPVGGFTGELFF. CDR3 in DNA: TGTGCCAGCAGCCCAGTGGGGGGCTTCACCGGGGAGCTGTTTTTT. This chain joins TRBV7-6 and TRBJ2-2; D possibly matches TRBD1 or TRBD2 (6 bases each). The germline gives CDR1 SGHVS, CDR2 FNYEAQ. Trimming cost V 5 bases and J 4 bases, with 14 bases left between them. The CDR3 length is 15 residues.

The rearrangement links TRBV5-4 to TRBJ2-1, with D maybe TRBD1 (6 bases). Germline V lookup: CDR1 SGHNT, CDR2 YYREEE (reference sequence). V was shortened by 0 bases and J by 4 bases, with 11 bases between the two germline ends. The CDR3 extends over 15 amino acids. The CDR3 DNA reads TGTGCCAGCAGCTTGGAGCCAGGGACATACAATGAGCAGTTCTTC. Protein product: CASSLEPGTYNEQFF.

V gene TRBV28 combines with J gene TRBJ1-1; D gene unclear. Germline V gives CDR1 MDHEN, CDR2 SYDVKM. V dropped 2 bases and J dropped 3 bases, with 4 bases sitting between them. The CDR3 sequence is 12 residues long. CDR3 protein: CASSLAYTEAFF. CDR3 nucleotide sequence: TGTGCCAGCAGTTTAGCTTACACTGAAGCTTTCTTT.

This clone was counted a single time. CDR3 region: CASSLASPGEGETQYF. CDR3 DNA: TGTGCCAGCAGCTTAGCATCCCCGGGGGAGGGAGAGACCCAGTACTTC. This chain joins TRBV7-6 and TRBJ2-5, with TRBD2 identical over 7 bases. CDR3 length equals 16 residues. The V gene end was trimmed by 0 bases and the J gene end by 4 bases; junction bases not matched to a gene: 8. Germline CDR1 and CDR2: SGHVS and FNYEAQ.

The chain is built from TRBV9 and TRBJ2-7; unclear D gene. V was shortened by 0 bases and J by 1 base, with 5 bases between the two germline ends. This CDR3 is built from 13 residues. Looked up from germline, CDR1 is SGDLS and CDR2 is YYNGEE. Here the CDR3 reads CASSVAQSYEQYF. The CDR3 DNA sequence: TGTGCCAGCAGCGTAGCACAGTCCTACGAGCAGTACTTC.

V usage is TRBV13 and J usage is TRBJ1-4; unclear D gene. CDR1 is PRHDT and CDR2 is FYEKMQ in the germline V gene (reference sequence). The length of the CDR3 is 14 residues. V lost 5 bases, J lost 0 bases, and 7 bases lay in between. The CDR3 nucleotides read TGTGCCAGCAGCCTCAAATCAACTAATGAAAAACTGTTTTTT. It translates to CASSLKSTNEKLFF.

The rearrangement joins TRBV14 to TRBJ2-1, with 11 bases that match TRBD2. V was pared by 6 bases and J by 7 bases, with 5 bases of the junction left unmatched. There are 14 residues in the CDR3. The germline V gene has CDR1 SGHDN and CDR2 FVKESK. The CDR3 bases are TGTGCCAGCAGGTCCACTAGCGGGAGTAATGAGCAGTTCTTC. Amino acids: CASRSTSGSNEQFF. Full variable domain (rest looked up from reference TRBV14 and TRBJ2-1): EAGVTQFPSHSVIEKGQTVTLRCDPISGHDNLYWYRRVMGKEIKFLLHFVKESKQDESGMPNNRFLAERTGGTYSTLKVQPAELEDSGVYFCASRSTSGSNEQFFGPGTRLTVL.

The rearrangement joins TRBV9 to TRBJ2-3; D perhaps matches TRBD2 (6 bases). This CDR3 is 16 amino acids long. Germline V CDR1 and CDR2: SGDLS, YYNGEE. Trimming cost V 2 bases and J 2 bases, with 15 bases left between them. The CDR3 reads CASSVGSGLYTDTQYF. DNA for the CDR3: TGTGCCAGCAGCGTCGGGAGCGGGCTATACACAGATACGCAGTATTTT.

This rearrangement joins TRBV6-5 to TRBJ2-4, with 8 positions matching TRBD1. The CDR3 is made up of 14 amino acids. V was clipped by 6 bases and J by 5 bases; unmatched bases: 6. In germline, CDR1 is MNHEY, CDR2 SVGAGI. DNA for the CDR3: TGTGCCAGCAGCCTCGGGACAGGCCAAAACATTCAGTACTTC. It encodes CASSLGTGQNIQYF.

V usage is TRBV19 and J usage is TRBJ1-3; D uncertain. Germline CDR1 and CDR2: LNHDA and SQIVND (reference sequence). This CDR3 has 16 amino acids. V shed 6 bases and J shed 0 bases, with 15 bases lying between them. The CDR3 is CASRAPGGRSGNTIYF. The CDR3 DNA reads TGTGCCAGTAGAGCCCCGGGCGGCCGCTCTGGAAACACCATATATTTT.

The V gene is TRBV28, the J gene TRBJ2-1; no clear D gene. The CDR3 consists of 16 residues. Trimming removed 2 bases from V and 0 bases from J, with 11 bases in between. Germline-derived CDR1 and CDR2 are MDHEN and SYDVKM. The chain's CDR3 is CASSLVWGSSYNEQFF. The DNA of the CDR3 is TGTGCCAGCAGTTTAGTGTGGGGAAGCTCCTACAATGAGCAGTTCTTC.

A single count supports this clone. The J gene is TRBJ2-2, the V gene TRBV7-9; D gene unclear. Trimming took 0 bases from V and 1 from J, leaving 6 bases between them. This CDR3 has 15 amino acids. CDR1 SEHNR and CDR2 FQNEAQ come from the germline V gene (reference sequence). The DNA for the CDR3 is TGTGCCAGCAGCTTAGCCCGTGGGAACACCGGGGAGCTGTTTTTT. Protein sequence: CASSLARGNTGELFF.

The genes are TRBV7-3 and TRBJ2-5, with D unclear. Per the germline V gene, CDR1 is SGHTA and CDR2 is FQGTGA. The CDR3 has 14 residues. V gave up 3 bases and J gave up 3 bases, with 11 bases separating them. The CDR3 sequence: CASSFSGVEETQYF. Here the CDR3 DNA reads TGTGCCAGCAGCTTTTCAGGAGTGGAAGAGACCCAGTACTTC.

This rearrangement joins TRBV5-4 to TRBJ1-2; TRBD1 is a possible D gene (6 bases). The V end was cut by 1 base, the J end by 8 bases, with 15 bases between. The germline V gene encodes CDR1 SGHNT and CDR2 YYREEE (reference sequence). The CDR3 covers 14 residues. The CDR3 DNA reads TGTGCCAGCAGCTTGCGACAGGAATTAGGAGGCTACACCTTC. Translation gives CASSLRQELGGYTF.

This rearrangement joins TRBV5-1 to TRBJ1-4; D unclear. The germline V and J ends were trimmed by 3 bases and 7 bases, with 10 bases remaining between them. CDR1 and CDR2 (germline): SGHRS, YFSETQ. The CDR3 spans 13 residues. In DNA, the CDR3 is TGCGCCAGCAGCTACCGACAAGGTGAAAAACTGTTTTTT. Translating it yields CASSYRQGEKLFF.

The chain is built from TRBV19 and TRBJ1-1, with D perhaps TRBD1 (6 bases). Germline CDR1 LNHDA, CDR2 SQIVND (reference sequence). The CDR3 is 15 amino acids. Trimming left V 3 bases short and J 0 bases short, with 11 bases between. The CDR3 DNA reads TGTGCCAGTAGTATGGTGGGGGCACTGAACACTGAAGCTTTCTTT. This encodes CASSMVGALNTEAFF.

J is TRBJ2-7 and V is TRBV28; tentatively, D is TRBD2 (5 bases). CDR1 and CDR2 (germline): MDHEN, SYDVKM. Trimming cost V 4 bases and J 7 bases, with 20 bases left between them. The CDR3 contains 15 residues. CDR3 nucleotide sequence: TGTGCCAGCAGTTCCCCCGGGCGCCCGCCGGGGGAGCAGTACTTC. As protein: CASSSPGRPPGEQYF.

CDR3 sequence: CASSLDKGNWNTEAFF. CDR3 nucleotide sequence: TGCGCCAGCAGCTTGGATAAGGGGAATTGGAACACTGAAGCTTTCTTT. This sequence joins TRBV5-1 and TRBJ1-1; a possible D gene is TRBD1 (5 bases). From germline, CDR1 is SGHRS and CDR2 YFSETQ. This CDR3 region has 16 residues. V was shortened by 0 bases and J by 1 base, with 13 bases between the two germline ends.

The chain links TRBV7-9 to TRBJ2-7, with D hard to call. The V gene's germline CDR1 is SEHNR and CDR2 FQNEAQ (reference sequence). The CDR3 spans 16 residues. V was shortened by 3 bases and J by 0 bases, with 15 bases between the two germline ends. In nucleotides, the CDR3 is TGTGCCAGCAGCTTGAGTCTTAACCCGAGCTCCTACGAGCAGTACTTC. It yields the protein CASSLSLNPSSYEQYF.

The chain has TRBV7-3 and TRBJ2-3; no reliable D call. Trimming cost V 0 bases and J 0 bases, with 4 bases left between them. CDR1 SGHTA and CDR2 FQGTGA come from the germline V gene. This CDR3 has 14 amino acids. CDR3 loop: CASSLTFSTDTQYF. The CDR3, as DNA: TGTGCCAGCAGCTTAACGTTTAGCACAGATACGCAGTATTTT.

This chain joins TRBV19 and TRBJ1-1, with unresolved D. The CDR3 is 13 residues long. Germline V CDR1 and CDR2: LNHDA, SQIVND (reference sequence). Trimming pared 5 bases from V and 1 base from J, leaving 8 bases between. The CDR3 sequence is CASSDTWNTEAFF. The CDR3 DNA reads as TGTGCCAGTAGTGATACGTGGAACACTGAAGCTTTCTTT.

This chain uses TRBV5-5 with TRBJ1-5, with D maybe TRBD1 (5 bases). V gave up 3 bases and J gave up 4 bases, with 11 bases separating them. Per the germline V gene, CDR1 is SGHKS and CDR2 is YYEKEE (reference sequence). This CDR3 has 14 amino acids. CDR3 residues: CASSSGLQNQPQHF. Written as DNA, the CDR3 is TGTGCCAGCAGCTCGGGACTCCAGAATCAGCCCCAGCATTTT. Together with reference TRBV5-5 and TRBJ1-5, the CDR3 gives the full variable domain: DAGVTQSPTHLIKTRGQQVTLRCSPISGHKSVSWYQQVLGQGPQFIFQYYEKEERGRGNFPDRFSARQFPNYSSELNVNALLLGDSALYLCASSSGLQNQPQHFGDGTRLSIL.

CDR3 nucleotide sequence: TGTGCCAGCAGCGACAGACTAGCGGGAGATGTGGATACGCAGTATTTT. It translates to CASSDRLAGDVDTQYF. This chain joins TRBV9 and TRBJ2-3; 12 bases fit TRBD2. The CDR3 spans 16 residues. The germline V gene has CDR1 SGDLS and CDR2 YYNGEE. The V segment lost 3 bases and the J segment 6 bases; nucleotides outside the gene matches: 8.

This clone has a single count. The chain uses TRBV7-9 and TRBJ2-2; D tentatively reads TRBD1 or TRBD2 (5 bases each). The CDR3 contains 14 residues. Germline CDR1 and CDR2: SEHNR and FQNEAQ (reference sequence). V gave up 1 base and J gave up 5 bases, with 8 bases separating them. This CDR3 reads CASSLVEGTGELFF. DNA of the CDR3: TGTGCCAGCAGCTTAGTCGAGGGGACCGGGGAGCTGTTTTTT.

J is TRBJ2-2 and V is TRBV10-3; D unresolved. Trimming left V 6 bases short and J 2 bases short, with 4 bases between. Germline loops: CDR1 ENHRY, CDR2 SYGVKD. The CDR3 is made up of 12 amino acids. This CDR3 reads CAISENTGELFF. The CDR3 DNA reads TGTGCCATCAGCGAAAACACCGGGGAGCTGTTTTTT.